The clone carrying this TCR beta chain was seen repeatedly, ten times or more. Its antigen is currently unknown. This entry is derived from a study of regulatory T cells in long-lasting Graves disease. On the study more broadly: A definition of persistent Graves' disease required over 5 years of antithyroid drugs plus positive TSH receptor antibodies.

Time point reported: persistent/refractory GD, antithyroid drugs over 5 years with positive TRAb. PBMC RNA served as the TCR library source. Graves' disease was diagnosed by American Thyroid Association guidelines. Library construction for TCR beta used iRepertoire HTBI primers and Arm-PCR of CDR3 regions. TCRdb independently ran MiXCR on the multiplex PCR reads; one entry per CDR3 protein. The table lists 350,000 to 450,000 distinct CDR3 sequences, about a fifth of them singletons. Findings and caveats of the study: Preferential use of TRBV28, TRBJ1-2 and TRBJ2-5 was seen in persistent disease.

This CDR3 is 15 amino acids long. CDR1 is SNHLY and CDR2 is FYNNEI in the germline V gene. V was clipped by 8 bases and J by 6 bases, with 22 bases between them. This sequence originates from a female donor with Graves disease. V gene TRBV2 combines with J gene TRBJ1-2; D is unresolved. Sequencing used peripheral blood mononuclear cells (PBMCs), obtained when the disease was refractory, from a patient treated with antithyroid drugs. The CDR3 nucleotides read TGTGCCAGCGGACTGACGGTAGGGTATCTGGATGGCTACACCTTC. Its protein product is CASGLTVGYLDGYTF.